These 30 T cell receptor beta chains were sequenced from one sample in a study of blood T cell repertoires in COVID-19. Profiled with immunoSEQ multiplex PCR; TCRdb holds only in-frame clones, not every one. The sample records roughly 150,000 clones, over 70% being singletons. Sequenced sample: peripheral blood. All receptors come from a woman aged 70 to 79 who had recovered from COVID-19.

The CDR3 nucleotides are TGTGCCAGCAGCTTGGGAGGTTCCACAGGGGCAACCGAAGCTTTCTTT. Residues: CASSLGGSTGATEAFF. The chain uses TRBV5-6 and TRBJ1-1; TRBD1 agrees at 7 bases. V dropped 0 bases and J dropped 8; count of bases not matched to a gene: 13. The germline CDR1 and CDR2 sequences are SGHDT and YYEEEE. The CDR3 loop spans 16 amino acids.

A note on this clone: The junction shows a germline mismatch at one end, possibly a read error. This chain links TRBV5-1 with TRBJ2-3; 7 nucleotides align to TRBD1. The CDR3 consists of 17 residues. Germline CDR1 and CDR2: SGHRS and YFSETQ. The CDR3 DNA reads as TGCGCCAGCAGGTTGGGGCCGGGACAGTATAGCACAGATACGCAGTATTTT. Translating it yields CASRLGPGQYSTDTQYF.

The chain employs TRBV5-5 and TRBJ2-3; possible D gene TRBD1, 5 bases. The CDR3 runs 16 residues. V lost 2 bases, J lost 2 bases, and 15 bases lay in between. Germline V gene sequence: CDR1 SGHKS, CDR2 YYEKEE (reference sequence). Here the CDR3 reads CASSLGWAGYTDTQYF. Here the CDR3 DNA reads TGTGCCAGCAGCTTAGGATGGGCAGGGTACACAGATACGCAGTATTTT.

This rearrangement joins TRBV6-5 to TRBJ1-2, with 8 positions matching TRBD1. V lost 6 bases and J lost 4; bases outside the gene matches: 4. The CDR3 covers 13 residues. Germline V gene lookup returns CDR1 MNHEY and CDR2 SVGAGI. The CDR3 nucleotides read TGTGCCAGCAGCCCACAGGGGGGCTATGGCTACACCTTC. Amino acid sequence: CASSPQGGYGYTF.

This chain connects TRBV21-1 to TRBJ1-6. TRBV21-1 is termed a pseudogene. This CDR3 contains 15 residues. The CDR3 nucleotides read TGTGCCAGGGTGAGGCAGCCGTCCTATAATTCACCCCTCCACTTT. Its protein product is CARVRQPSYNSPLHF.

This CDR3 is CASSASDRDYGYTF. The CDR3 DNA sequence: TGTGCCAGTAGTGCGTCGGACAGGGACTATGGCTACACCTTC. The V and J genes are TRBV19 and TRBJ1-2; TRBD1 matches at 8 bases. The CDR3 spans 14 residues. Germline-derived CDR1 and CDR2 are LNHDA and SQIVND (reference sequence). Trimming removed 5 bases from V and 3 bases from J; junction bases left unmatched: 5.

The genes are TRBV30 and TRBJ1-2; D may be TRBD1 (5 bases). Germline CDR1 and CDR2: GTSNPN and SVGIG (reference sequence). The CDR3 length is 12 residues. V lost 3 bases and J lost 8, with 13 bases in between. The CDR3 sequence is CAWSPGRGGYTF. In nucleotides, the CDR3 is TGTGCCTGGAGCCCCGGTAGGGGCGGCTACACCTTC.

This chain connects TRBV4-1 to TRBJ2-7; 9 nucleotides agree with TRBD2. Looked up from germline, CDR1 is MGHRA and CDR2 is YSYEKL. The CDR3 contains 16 residues. With 1 base clipped from V and 2 bases from J, the junction kept 6 bases outside the gene matches. The CDR3 DNA follows: TGCGCCAGCAGCCAAGCCCCGGCTAGCGGGGCCTACGAGCAGTACTTC. It yields the protein CASSQAPASGAYEQYF.

Notes on this clone: Mismatch with germline at one junction end may stem from a read error. This chain's CDR3 is CASSLASGEFTEAFF. CDR3 bases: TGTGCCAGCAGCCTAGCTTCAGGGGAGTTCACTGAAGCTTTCTTT. The rearrangement uses TRBV7-9 and TRBJ1-1; the D gene is possibly TRBD1 (6 bases). CDR3 length equals 15 residues. CDR1 is SEHNR and CDR2 is FQNEAQ in the germline V gene (reference sequence). The full variable domain, in which reference TRBV7-9 and TRBJ1-1 provide the parts outside the CDR3, is DTGVSQNPRHKITKRGQNVTFRCDPISEHNRLYWYRQTLGQGPEFLTYFQNEAQLEKSRLLSDRFSAERPKGSFSTLEIQRTEQGDSAMYLCASSLASGEFTEAFFGQGTRLTVV.

The V call is TRBV3-1 (or the pseudogene TRBV3-2), the J call TRBJ1-5; D may be TRBD1 (6 bases). Germline CDR1 LGHDT, CDR2 YNNKEL (reference sequence). Trimming shortened V by 8 bases and J by 4 bases, and 12 bases separated the two germline ends. CDR3 length: 13 residues. The DNA of the CDR3 is TGTGCCAGCTCCCGGACAGCTAATCAGCCCCAGCATTTT. Translating it yields CASSRTANQPQHF.

The chain joins TRBV9 to TRBJ1-3, with D hard to call. Germline values: CDR1 SGDLS, CDR2 YYNGEE. The CDR3 is 16 amino acids. Trimming removed 0 bases at V and 0 bases at J, with 10 bases between. CDR3 bases: TGTGCCAGCAGCGTAGGTACAGTCTTCTCTGGAAACACCATATATTTT. It codes for CASSVGTVFSGNTIYF. Drawing the rest from reference TRBV9 and TRBJ1-3, the complete variable domain is DSGVTQTPKHLITATGQRVTLRCSPRSGDLSVYWYQQSLDQGLQFLIQYYNGEERAKGNILERFSAQQFPDLHSELNLSSLELGDSALYFCASSVGTVFSGNTIYFGEGSWLTVV.

The V call is TRBV27, the J call TRBJ1-5; D possibly corresponds to TRBD1 (5 bases). Trimming stripped 6 bases from V and 4 bases from J, with 19 bases between. This CDR3 contains 16 residues. Per the germline V gene, CDR1 is MNHEY and CDR2 is SMNVEV (reference sequence). The CDR3 DNA is TGTGCCAGCAGCCCCGGGAGGGGCGTATGGAATCAGCCCCAGCATTTT. Encoded protein: CASSPGRGVWNQPQHF.

For the CDR3, the DNA is TGCGCCAGCAGCCAAGGGACAGGGGAAGGACATCCTGGGGCCAACGTCCTGACTTTC. Protein sequence: CASSQGTGEGHPGANVLTF. The V call is TRBV4-3, the J call TRBJ2-6, with 9 bases matching TRBD1. The ends lost 1 base at V and 2 bases at J; junction bases unmatched: 9. There are 19 residues in the CDR3. CDR1 LGHNA and CDR2 YSLEER come from the germline V gene.

V is TRBV9 and J is TRBJ2-7; TRBD2 might be the D (5 bases). Germline CDR1 SGDLS, CDR2 YYNGEE. V lost 3 bases and J 6 bases, leaving 13 bases between the germline ends. This CDR3 has 13 residues. CDR3 coding DNA: TGTGCCAGCAGCGAGAATATTCGGGGCGAGCAGTACTTC. It encodes CASSENIRGEQYF.

The rearrangement joins TRBV28 to TRBJ1-6; D remains unclear. V lost 0 bases and J 9 bases, leaving 12 bases between the germline ends. The CDR3 extends over 15 amino acids. Germline V gene sequence: CDR1 MDHEN, CDR2 SYDVKM. CDR3 bases: TGTGCCAGCAGTTTATGGGGCAGACCGAGTTCACCCCTCCACTTT. Protein: CASSLWGRPSSPLHF. Together with reference TRBV28 and TRBJ1-6, the CDR3 gives the full variable domain: DVKVTQSSRYLVKRTGEKVFLECVQDMDHENMFWYRQDPGLGLRLIYFSYDVKMKEKGDIPEGYSVSREKKERFSLILESASTNQTSMYLCASSLWGRPSSPLHFGNGTRLTVT.

The V and J genes are TRBV2 and TRBJ1-2; 12 positions match TRBD1. The ends lost 8 bases at V and 0 bases at J; junction bases unmatched: 4. CDR3 length equals 15 residues. CDR1 and CDR2 (germline): SNHLY, FYNNEI. The CDR3 protein is CASGTGGEANYGYTF. The DNA for the CDR3 is TGTGCCAGCGGGACAGGGGGCGAAGCTAACTATGGCTACACCTTC.

This chain links TRBV15 with TRBJ1-2; tentatively, D is TRBD1 (5 bases). CDR1 is LNHNV, CDR2 YYDKDF, per germline (reference sequence). The CDR3 loop spans 14 amino acids. V was pared by 7 bases and J by 5 bases, with 17 bases between. As DNA, the CDR3 is TGTGCCACCACCGAAGTGGGGGGAGGGTATGGCTACACCTTC. This codes for CATTEVGGGYGYTF.

The chain has TRBV7-8 and TRBJ1-1; no reliable D call. The CDR3 spans 13 residues. The V gene lost 5 bases and the J gene lost 5 bases, with 12 bases spanning the gap. Germline V gives CDR1 SGHVS, CDR2 FQNEAQ. The CDR3 sequence is CASSPPAGTEAFF. For the CDR3, the DNA is TGTGCCAGCAGCCCACCCGCAGGTACTGAAGCTTTCTTT.

The chain couples TRBV7-2 to TRBJ2-7, with 7 bases aligning to TRBD2. Germline-derived CDR1 and CDR2 are SGHTA and FQGNSA. The CDR3 covers 14 residues. V shed 8 bases and J 3 bases; nucleotides not matched to a gene: 10. The CDR3 here is CASEPGGSHYEQYF. CDR3 DNA sequence: TGTGCCAGCGAACCCGGCGGGAGCCACTACGAGCAGTACTTC.

V usage is TRBV3-1 (or the pseudogene TRBV3-2) and J usage is TRBJ1-2; possible D gene TRBD1, 5 bases. The V end was cut by 4 bases, the J end by 3 bases, with 9 bases between. The CDR3 runs 13 residues. The germline V gene has CDR1 LGHDT and CDR2 YNNKEL (reference sequence). The CDR3 nucleotides are TGTGCCAGCAGCCTCCGACAGCACTATGGCTACACCTTC. This codes for CASSLRQHYGYTF.

The table lists this clone with a few counts. The chain combines TRBV6-5 with TRBJ1-3, with D hard to call. The germline V gene encodes CDR1 MNHEY and CDR2 SVGAGI. Trimming left V 3 bases short and J 2 bases short, with 11 bases between. The CDR3 spans 15 residues. In DNA form, the CDR3 reads TGTGCCAGCAGTTATGGCCAGTTCACTGGAAACACCATATATTTT. It codes for CASSYGQFTGNTIYF.

The chain recombines TRBV30 with TRBJ1-1, with a weak D call TRBD1 (6 bases). V lost 4 bases and J 3 bases, leaving 12 bases between the germline ends. Germline loops: CDR1 GTSNPN, CDR2 SVGIG (reference sequence). The length of the CDR3 is 13 residues. CDR3 in DNA: TGTGCCTGGACCCCGGGGGGCTACACTGAAGCTTTCTTT. It yields the protein CAWTPGGYTEAFF. Variable domain in full (rest from reference TRBV30 and TRBJ1-1): SQTIHQWPATLVQPVGSPLSLECTVEGTSNPNLYWYRQAAGRGLQLLFYSVGIGQISSEVPQNLSASRPQDRQFILSSKKLLLSDSGFYLCAWTPGGYTEAFFGQGTRLTVV.

V gene TRBV30 combines with J gene TRBJ2-3; 10 bases are a match to TRBD2. The CDR3 runs 15 residues. Germline CDR1 reads GTSNPN; CDR2 reads SVGIG (reference sequence). V gave up 0 bases and J gave up 12 bases; unmatched junction bases: 12. CDR3 protein: CAWSVGLAGAGGQYF. CDR3 DNA sequence: TGTGCCTGGAGTGTGGGGCTAGCGGGGGCCGGGGGTCAGTATTTT.

V gene TRBV19 combines with J gene TRBJ1-4; D not certain. Germline CDR1 reads LNHDA; CDR2 reads SQIVND (reference sequence). This CDR3 comprises 13 residues. Trimming took off 10 bases at V and 2 bases at J, with 11 bases between the two ends. Here the CDR3 DNA reads TGTGCCACGCGATATCGGACTAATGAAAAACTGTTTTTT. Protein sequence: CATRYRTNEKLFF. Using reference TRBV19 and TRBJ1-4 for the parts outside the CDR3, the full variable domain is DGGITQSPKYLFRKEGQNVTLSCEQNLNHDAMYWYRQDPGQGLRLIYYSQIVNDFQKGDIAEGYSVSREKKESFPLTVTSAQKNPTAFYLCATRYRTNEKLFFGSGTQLSVL.

The J gene is TRBJ1-5, the V gene TRBV28; weak D call: TRBD1 (5 bases). Germline V gene lookup returns CDR1 MDHEN and CDR2 SYDVKM. This CDR3 has 15 amino acids. V lost 5 bases and J 1 base, leaving 12 bases between the germline ends. CDR3 DNA sequence: TGTGCCAGCAGTCCCATGGACAACAGCAATCAGCCCCAGCATTTT. It translates to CASSPMDNSNQPQHF.

The chain couples TRBV7-9 to TRBJ1-5; D is undetermined. The CDR3 sequence is 16 residues long. Germline V gene lookup returns CDR1 SEHNR and CDR2 FQNEAQ (reference sequence). V shed 1 base and J shed 0 bases, with 10 bases lying between them. The CDR3: CASSLGAGDSNQPQHF. The DNA for the CDR3 is TGTGCCAGCAGCTTAGGAGCGGGAGATAGCAATCAGCCCCAGCATTTT. Looking up the rest from reference TRBV7-9 and TRBJ1-5 gives the full variable domain: DTGVSQNPRHKITKRGQNVTFRCDPISEHNRLYWYRQTLGQGPEFLTYFQNEAQLEKSRLLSDRFSAERPKGSFSTLEIQRTEQGDSAMYLCASSLGAGDSNQPQHFGDGTRLSIL.

This sequence joins TRBV27 and TRBJ2-7, with a tentative D call TRBD1 (5 bases). The CDR3 consists of 14 residues. Germline CDR1 reads MNHEY; CDR2 reads SMNVEV (reference sequence). The V end lost 0 bases, the J end lost 2 bases, and 8 bases lay between the germline ends. The CDR3 region has the DNA TGTGCCAGCAGTTTATCCAGGGTGCCCTACGAGCAGTACTTC. Translation gives CASSLSRVPYEQYF.

CDR3 sequence (DNA): TGTGCCAGCACCAGAGGCTACGAGCAGTACTTC. Protein: CASTRGYEQYF. The chain joins TRBV7-9 to TRBJ2-7; the D is unclear. Germline V gives CDR1 SEHNR, CDR2 FQNEAQ (reference sequence). Trimming left V 7 bases short and J 3 bases short, with 7 bases between. The CDR3 loop spans 11 amino acids.

The chain couples TRBV7-2 to TRBJ2-2; D possibly corresponds to TRBD2 (5 bases). CDR1 and CDR2 (germline): SGHTA, FQGNSA. V was shortened by 0 bases and J by 4 bases, with 12 bases between the two germline ends. CDR3 length equals 16 residues. The CDR3 spells CASSLAAVGVTGELFF. The CDR3 bases are TGTGCCAGCAGCTTAGCGGCCGTCGGGGTCACCGGGGAGCTGTTTTTT. Full variable domain (missing parts from reference TRBV7-2 and TRBJ2-2): GAGVSQSPSNKVTEKGKDVELRCDPISGHTALYWYRQSLGQGLEFLIYFQGNSAPDKSGLPSDRFSAERTGGSVSTLTIQRTQQEDSAVYLCASSLAAVGVTGELFFGEGSRLTVL.

This rearrangement joins TRBV11-3 to TRBJ2-5; 9 bases agree with TRBD1. This CDR3 comprises 15 residues. The V gene's germline CDR1 is SGHNT and CDR2 YENEEA. V gave up 5 bases and J gave up 0 bases; unmatched junction bases: 4. DNA for the CDR3: TGTGCCAGCAGCCGGGACAGGGCGTACCAAGAGACCCAGTACTTC. It is translated as CASSRDRAYQETQYF.